Given below is one T cell receptor (beta chain) in context. Its antigen is not yet known. No base quality information exists; no much larger clone differs at one position. The data are from a study of shared clonotypes between healthy human individuals (TCRdb year 2020). At the level of the whole study: A few men and two women, aged 18 to 49 years, made up the cohort. For each donor, CD4 naive and CD4 memory were each given three plates, CD8 naive was given two plates, and CD8 memory was given one plate. The study deeply sequenced blood TCR repertoires of about 5 healthy adults to estimate repertoire size and the extent of clonotype sharing between individuals. To increase sequencing depth and limit assay-specific biases, different laboratories used diverse techniques to prepare libraries and sequence TCR repertoires. Between about 0.85 and 8.9 billion PBMCs per donor were obtained by leukapheresis.

From V the trimming removes 4 bases and from J it removes 3 bases, while the gene matches leave 3 bases of the junction unaccounted for. CDR1 and CDR2 (MNHNS, SASEGT) derive from the germline V gene. Taken from cysteine to phenylalanine, the CDR3 has 15 residues. Only the CDR3 DNA stays, 45 bases, in frame from base 1. Donors were healthy HIV-negative adults with no recently reported acute infections or vaccinations. Every donor was a Caucasian adult residing in Nashville, Tennessee, USA. CD4+ T cells were enriched by magnetic negative selection; naive cells were then positively selected on CD45RA, and the negative fraction formed the memory subset. After blood collection by leukapheresis, PBMCs were isolated using Ficoll-Histopaque density gradient centrifugation and then cryopreserved in the vapor phase of liquid nitrogen. Analytical flow cytometry was used to check the purity and quantity of every magnetically sorted T cell population. Genomic DNA was isolated from every sorted fraction and measured by UV absorbance on a Nanodrop 2000c.

General conclusions and limits of the study: Estimated clonotype richness was generally larger for naive than for memory subsets. Only blood was sampled, and tissue TCR repertoires likely differ from those in blood. When a handful of donors were compared, the shared fraction of clonotypes was 5% to 6.5% for naive CD4, 3.5% for naive CD8, 2% to 2.5% for memory CD4, and 0.4% for memory CD8. Pairwise subsampling led to the expectation that sequencing depth would affect the degree of clonotype sharing among donors. Compared with non-shared clonotypes, the clonotypes found in all four sorted-subset donors had higher generation probabilities. Because the study included only a small number of donors, the genetic and exposure-history diversity represented was limited. Rarefaction of sorted-subset datasets indicated incomplete sequencing despite the large sequencing depth.

Using the deep immunoSEQ assay, TCR CDR3 regions were amplified from genomic DNA by multiplex PCR. Genomic DNA extracted from each cell subset was distributed evenly over all wells of several immunoSEQ 96-well plates, and each plate served as one replicate. For sorted subsets, 150 to 250 ng genomic DNA, equal to some 30,000 T cell genomes, was loaded into each replicate PCR. The purified libraries were quantified using a Qubit 3.0 fluorometer, sized with a Bioanalyzer 2100, and then quantified again using the KAPA Library Quantification kit. Every immunoSEQ 96-well plate was sequenced on a dedicated single-read 150-cycle Illumina NextSeq 550 flow cell. In the original analysis: The immunoSEQ output contained only junctional sequences without quality scores, so filtering could not match that applied to full-length reads. Sequences were annotated with PyIR, a Python wrapper for IgBLAST v1.9, and V/J genes and CDR3 were assigned using IMGT germline references. Any read was removed if the V/J assignment was weak (E-value above 1e-6), the CDR3 was missing, or the read contained stop codons, out-of-frame junctions, or ambiguous translated residues. V3J clonotypes were defined as sequences sharing an identical inferred V gene, J gene, and CDR3 amino acid sequence. Percentage overlap between repertoires was calculated by dividing the number of shared unique clonotypes by the size of the smaller repertoire. RTK rarefaction, the Chao1 estimator, and Recon v2.1 estimates of unobserved clonotypes were used to assess repertoire richness. Generation probabilities were computed with OLGA for all TCRbeta clonotypes obtained by the gDNA method from a handful of donors. In TCRdb, the immuneACCESS table is reduced to in-frame sequences with V and J assigned. These tables do not hold every clone; where another copy was compared, an unresolved V gene accounts for under half, and the others remain unexplained. Clone size and the V and J calls come from that table; the DNA yielded D and trimming. Recorded for this sample are 2 million to 2.5 million clones; around 90% of them occurred a single time. Of the sample, approximately 0.4% falls within the top ten clones.

The material sequenced was naive CD4+ T cells from PBMCs. In light of the paper, this sample's cell subset or site label describes: CD45RA+ positively selected. The chain uses TRBV6-1 and TRBJ2-1; 10 central nucleotides agree with TRBD2. This TCR derives from a man younger than 30 in good health. Some clones in this sample may be carry-over from other donors' samples. The DNA reads TGTGCCAGCAGTGCCACTAGCGGGGTCTACAATGAGCAGTTCTTC. This encodes CASSATSGVYNEQFF.